In this sample, the clone carrying this TCR beta chain turned up once. TCRdb's copy holds only in-frame clones and misses some; the assay was immunoSEQ multiplex PCR. The sample shows some 420,000 clones, 88% of them seen only once. The sample belongs to a study of Ad26.COV2.S vaccination and SARS-CoV-2 variants. Described treatment: roughly 19 received Ad26.COV2.S at low or high dose, single or two shots; about 5 received placebo; per-sample allocation not given. Day 63 following the first vaccine or placebo injection was when the samples were taken. This CDR3 has 15 residues. Germline loops: CDR1 SEHNR, CDR2 FQNEAQ (reference sequence). V dropped 2 bases and J dropped 0 bases, with 8 bases sitting between them.

This specimen consisted of peripheral blood, obtained in a trial of Ad26.COV2.S vaccine versus placebo. This rearrangement joins TRBV7-9 to TRBJ2-1; TRBD1 might be the D (5 bases). The source is a person aged 18-65 years who received the Ad26.COV2.S COVID-19 vaccine or a placebo. The CDR3 nucleotides are TGTGCCAGCAGCTTATGGGGCCTCTCCTACAATGAGCAGTTCTTC. Its translation: CASSLWGLSYNEQFF.